One sample yielded the 14 T cell receptor beta chains listed below, sequenced in a study of chemoradiotherapy in HPV16-positive cancers (dated by TCRdb to 2021 to 2024). The library came from the immunoSEQ multiplex PCR assay. What TCRdb holds here is the immuneACCESS table cut down to in-frame rearrangements. Part of the clones is not present; checked against another copy, under half of the missing clones reflect an unresolved V gene, and the others are unexplained. The table for this sample lists 13,000 or so clones; over 75% of them were counted only once. Around 5.4% of the sample is taken by the ten largest. The sequencing here drew on blood, taken from a patient who underwent chemoradiotherapy. These receptors were collected from a human donor with HPV-associated anogenital cancer.

This clone turned up a few times. The chain has TRBV5-6 and TRBJ1-5; D is uncertain. V was cut by 5 bases and J by 3 bases, with 12 bases left in between. This CDR3 is 14 amino acids long. Germline V gene data show CDR1 as SGHDT and CDR2 as YYEEEE. This CDR3 reads CASSRGFDNQPQHF. The CDR3, as DNA: TGTGCCAGCAGTCGAGGGTTTGACAATCAGCCCCAGCATTTT. Drawing the rest from reference TRBV5-6 and TRBJ1-5, the complete variable domain is DAGVTQSPTHLIKTRGQQVTLRCSPKSGHDTVSWYQQALGQGPQFIFQYYEEEERQRGNFPDRFSGHQFPNYSSELNVNALLLGDSALYLCASSRGFDNQPQHFGDGTRLSIL.

The table lists this clone with a few counts. The rearrangement uses TRBV6-6 and TRBJ1-5; unclear D gene. CDR3 length: 11 amino acids. Germline V gene data show CDR1 as MNHNY and CDR2 as SVGAGI (reference sequence). V was trimmed by 4 bases and J by 8 bases, leaving 6 bases between them. CDR3 sequence: CASSWGEPQHF. The CDR3 nucleotides read TGTGCCAGCAGTTGGGGAGAGCCCCAGCATTTT.

The rearrangement uses TRBV27 and TRBJ2-1; 12 bases align to TRBD1. Germline trimming cut 5 bases from V and 6 bases from J; bases unmatched to any gene: 5. Germline V lookup: CDR1 MNHEY, CDR2 SMNVEV (reference sequence). The CDR3 is 15 amino acids. CDR3: CASSLTGQGANEQFF. As DNA, the CDR3 is TGTGCCAGCAGTCTGACGGGACAGGGGGCCAATGAGCAGTTCTTC.

This chain connects TRBV10-3 to TRBJ2-3; D possibly corresponds to TRBD2 (6 bases). V was cut by 6 bases and J by 2 bases, with 15 bases left in between. This CDR3 spans 15 amino acids. In germline, CDR1 is ENHRY, CDR2 SYGVKD. CDR3 in amino acids: CAIRTSGTATDTQYF. The CDR3 DNA is TGTGCCATCAGGACCTCCGGGACTGCCACAGATACGCAGTATTTT.

This chain joins TRBV2 and TRBJ1-4, with D tentatively TRBD1 (6 bases). The length of the CDR3 is 11 residues. Germline lookup yields CDR1 SNHLY and CDR2 FYNNEI. The V gene lost 2 bases and the J gene lost 11 bases, with 6 bases spanning the gap. CDR3 region: CASSERGKLFF. The CDR3 region has the DNA TGTGCCAGCAGTGAAAGGGGGAAACTGTTTTTT.

The chain has TRBV2 and TRBJ1-4; no reliable D call. The germline V gene has CDR1 SNHLY and CDR2 FYNNEI. The CDR3 runs to 15 residues. V lost 0 bases to trimming and J lost 7 bases, with 12 bases between them. CDR3 sequence reads: CASSEARPQIEKLFF. DNA of the CDR3: TGTGCCAGCAGTGAAGCGAGGCCGCAGATTGAAAAACTGTTTTTT.

The sample holds a few counts of this clone. The rearrangement joins TRBV27 to TRBJ1-5, with D possibly TRBD1 on 6 matching bases. Germline V CDR1 and CDR2: MNHEY, SMNVEV (reference sequence). CDR3 length: 14 residues. Trimming removed 6 bases at V and 5 bases at J, with 14 bases between. This CDR3 reads CASSPQGGHQPQHF. The CDR3 DNA sequence: TGTGCCAGCAGCCCACAGGGAGGTCATCAGCCCCAGCATTTT.

J is TRBJ1-4 and V is TRBV19, with 7 bases aligning to TRBD1. V lost 7 bases and J lost 0; bases outside the gene matches: 8. From germline, CDR1 is LNHDA and CDR2 SQIVND (reference sequence). The CDR3 sequence is 16 residues long. The DNA for the CDR3 is TGTGCCAGTACACAGGGGACCCTTGCAACTAATGAAAAACTGTTTTTT. Translation: CASTQGTLATNEKLFF.

The rearrangement joins TRBV30 to TRBJ1-5; possible D gene TRBD1, 5 bases. This CDR3 comprises 18 residues. Trimming shortened V by 0 bases and J by 0 bases, and 18 bases separated the two germline ends. Germline values: CDR1 GTSNPN, CDR2 SVGIG (reference sequence). CDR3 nucleotides: TGTGCCTGGAGTGTAAAAGCAACGGGGACGGTTAGCAATCAGCCCCAGCATTTT. Its translation: CAWSVKATGTVSNQPQHF. The full variable domain, its missing parts supplied by reference TRBV30 and TRBJ1-5, is SQTIHQWPATLVQPVGSPLSLECTVEGTSNPNLYWYRQAAGRGLQLLFYSVGIGQISSEVPQNLSASRPQDRQFILSSKKLLLSDSGFYLCAWSVKATGTVSNQPQHFGDGTRLSIL.

CDR3 nucleotides: TGTGCCAGCTCACCAACGACTAGCACAGATACGCAGTATTTT. Translating it yields CASSPTTSTDTQYF. This chain joins TRBV18 and TRBJ2-3; D unresolved. CDR1 KGHSH and CDR2 LQKENI come from the germline V gene. This CDR3 contains 14 residues. The germline V and J ends were trimmed by 2 bases and 0 bases, with 6 bases remaining between them.

The chain is built from TRBV30 and TRBJ2-2; D unclear. The CDR3 length is 13 residues. The V end was cut by 0 bases, the J end by 10 bases, with 12 bases between. Germline V gene data show CDR1 as GTSNPN and CDR2 as SVGIG (reference sequence). CDR3 in DNA: TGTGCCTGGAGTGTTGTGGGTGCTTTGGAGCTGTTTTTT. Its translation: CAWSVVGALELFF. Combining the CDR3 with reference TRBV30 and TRBJ2-2 gives the whole variable domain SQTIHQWPATLVQPVGSPLSLECTVEGTSNPNLYWYRQAAGRGLQLLFYSVGIGQISSEVPQNLSASRPQDRQFILSSKKLLLSDSGFYLCAWSVVGALELFFGEGSRLTVL.

CDR3 coding DNA: TGCGCCAGGGGGGGACAGGGGGACACCGGGGAGCTGTTTTTT. Protein: CARGGQGDTGELFF. The V and J genes are TRBV5-1 and TRBJ2-2; 11 bases are shared with TRBD1. CDR1 and CDR2 (germline): SGHRS, YFSETQ. V dropped 8 bases and J dropped 3; count of bases not matched to a gene: 3. The CDR3 is made up of 14 amino acids.

The chain couples TRBV6-5 to TRBJ1-1, with 11 bases that match TRBD1. Trimming took 9 bases from V and 5 from J; bases not matched to a gene: 8. Germline V lookup: CDR1 MNHEY, CDR2 SVGAGI. The CDR3 has 14 residues. In DNA, the CDR3 is TGTGCCAGTAGGGTGGGACAGGGGGGAACTGAAGCTTTCTTT. The encoded protein is CASRVGQGGTEAFF.

The genes are TRBV27 and TRBJ1-1, with 7 bases lining up with TRBD1. J gave up 1 base and V 5 bases, and 4 bases lay outside the gene matches. This CDR3 has 14 residues. Germline values: CDR1 MNHEY, CDR2 SMNVEV (reference sequence). For the CDR3, the DNA is TGTGCCAGCAGTCCCGGGGACAGGAACACTGAAGCTTTCTTT. Residues: CASSPGDRNTEAFF.